This T cell receptor beta chain comes out of a study of shared clonotypes between healthy human individuals. The CDR3 is made up of 14 amino acids. Germline V gives CDR1 SGHVS, CDR2 FQNEAQ. Trimming cost V 5 bases and J 1 base, with 9 bases left between them. CD8 cells classed as naive were CD45RO-negative and positively selected for CCR7, excluding terminally differentiated effector memory CD45RA+ cells. Recent acute infections and vaccinations were absent in the healthy HIV-negative adult donors. The table came from immunoSEQ multiplex PCR; TCRdb's copy has only in-frame clones and leaves some out. The data show about 680,000 clones, around 92% seen once.

The sequence was collected from a man aged 25 to 45 in good health. This rearrangement joins TRBV7-8 to TRBJ1-5; D gene ambiguous. Material: naive CD8+ T cells sorted from blood. CDR3 sequence: CASSHWESNQPQHF. CDR3 DNA sequence: TGTGCCAGCAGCCATTGGGAAAGCAATCAGCCCCAGCATTTT.